This TCR beta chain derives from a study of shared clonotypes between healthy human individuals. An even split of each subset's genomic DNA across several immunoSEQ plates was performed. Method: immunoSEQ multiplex PCR; TCRdb's copy keeps in-frame clones and lacks some. The sample has about 360,000 clones, 70% to 75% seen once. The CDR3 runs 15 residues. Trimming shortened V by 5 bases and J by 11 bases, and 24 bases separated the two germline ends. Germline assignment: CDR1 MDHEN and CDR2 SYDVKM. Study-level points and caveats: It was observed that 5% to 6.5% of naive CD4 clonotypes were shared across four donors.

A word on this clone: Its antigen is as yet unknown.

The TCR sequence derives from a man under 40 in good health. Sequencing was carried out using memory CD4+ T cells sorted from blood. Subset specified: CD45RA-negative fraction. The rearrangement uses TRBV28 and TRBJ1-1, with D tentatively TRBD1 (5 bases). DNA for the CDR3: TGTGCCAGCAGTGACCCACTAGGAATGGGGGAAACGGCTTTCTTT. Amino acid sequence: CASSDPLGMGETAFF. Using reference TRBV28 and TRBJ1-1 for the parts outside the CDR3, the full variable domain is DVKVTQSSRYLVKRTGEKVFLECVQDMDHENMFWYRQDPGLGLRLIYFSYDVKMKEKGDIPEGYSVSREKKERFSLILESASTNQTSMYLCASSDPLGMGETAFFGQGTRLTVV.